The clone carrying this TCR beta chain was detected a few times. This record belongs to a study of cytomegalovirus exposure and HLA in healthy donors. The PCR was carried out with 60 Vbeta primers and 13 Jbeta primers. The method was immunoSEQ multiplex PCR; TCRdb's version includes in-frame clones alone and lacks a portion of them. The sample yields 170,000 or so clones, around 80% seen once. With 0 bases clipped from V and 6 bases from J, the junction kept 5 bases outside the gene matches. The length of the CDR3 is 17 residues. The germline gives CDR1 MNHEY, CDR2 SMNVEV (reference sequence). The V and J genes are TRBV27 and TRBJ2-2; 12 nucleotides agree with TRBD2. The sequence was obtained from a male donor in good health and CMV-seropositive. The specimen was PBMCs. In DNA, the CDR3 is TGTGCCAGCAGTTTATCGAGACTAGCGGGAGCGGCCGGGGAGCTGTTTTTT. This encodes CASSLSRLAGAAGELFF.